Below, one T cell receptor beta chain is given with its context. Its antigen target is currently unknown. Per-base quality was not reported, and no clone a single base away is much larger than it. Using the deep immunoSEQ assay, TCR CDR3 regions were amplified from genomic DNA by multiplex PCR. Extracted genomic DNA from each cell subset was spread evenly across all wells of several immunoSEQ 96-well plates, with each plate serving as a replicate. For sorted subsets, around 200 ng genomic DNA, equal to tens of thousands of T cell genomes, was loaded into each replicate PCR. Purified libraries were quantified with a Qubit 3.0 fluorometer, sized on a Bioanalyzer 2100, and re-quantified with the KAPA Library Quantification kit. Each immunoSEQ 96-well plate was sequenced on its own single-read 150-cycle Illumina NextSeq 550 flow cell. The study's own analysis went as follows. Because only junctional sequences without quality scores were contained in the immunoSEQ output, filtering matching that applied to full-length reads could not be performed. Sequences were annotated with PyIR, a Python wrapper for IgBLAST v1.9, using IMGT germline references to assign V/J genes and CDR3. Any read was removed if the V/J assignment was weak (E-value above 1e-6), the CDR3 was missing, or the read contained stop codons, out-of-frame junctions, or ambiguous translated residues. A V3J clonotype was defined by an identical inferred V gene, J gene, and CDR3 amino acid sequence. To compute the percentage overlap between repertoires, the number of shared unique clonotypes was divided by the size of the smaller repertoire. Richness of each repertoire was evaluated using RTK rarefaction, the Chao1 estimator, and Recon v2.1 estimates of unobserved clonotypes. For all TCRbeta clonotypes obtained by the gDNA method from a handful of donors, generation probabilities were computed with OLGA. TCRdb provides this immuneACCESS table in a form limited to in-frame rearrangements. Some clones are lacking; in checked studies, under half of them reflect an unresolved V gene, and why the rest are absent is not known. V, J and clone size were drawn from that table, and D and trimming were deduced from the DNA. Present in this sample are over 2 million clones, about 94% of which were seen just once. The top ten clonotypes cover approximately 1.2% of the sample.

The sample belongs to a study of shared clonotypes between healthy human individuals (dated by TCRdb to the early 2020s). In terms of the full investigation: A few men and two women, aged 18 to 49 years, made up the cohort. Between about 0.8 and 9.5 billion PBMCs per donor were obtained by leukapheresis. The study deeply sequenced blood TCR repertoires of about 5 healthy adults to estimate repertoire size and the extent of clonotype sharing between individuals. For each donor, three plates each were used for CD4 naive and CD4 memory, two plates were used for CD8 naive, and one plate was used for CD8 memory. Different laboratories and diverse techniques were used to prepare libraries and sequence TCR repertoires, to increase sequencing depth and limit assay-specific biases. Results the study describes overall, beyond this receptor: Because the study included a small number of donors, the genetic and exposure-history diversity represented was limited. About 5% of naive CD4, 3.5% of naive CD8, about 2.1% of memory CD4, and about 0.4% of memory CD8 clonotypes were shared across a few donors. Rarefaction of sorted-subset datasets indicated incomplete sequencing despite the large sequencing depth. Based on pairwise subsampling, the degree of clonotype sharing among donors was expected to be affected by sequencing depth. Naive subsets generally had larger estimated clonotype richness than memory subsets. Compared with non-shared clonotypes, clonotypes shared by all four sorted-subset donors had higher generation probabilities. Only blood was sampled, and tissue TCR repertoires likely differ from those in blood.

CD8 naive samples were CD45RO-negative cells positively selected for CCR7, giving a CD45RA+CCR7+ population that excluded TemRA cells. Healthy HIV-negative adults with no recently reported acute infections or vaccinations were included as donors. Every donor was a Caucasian adult living in Nashville, Tennessee, USA. Blood was collected by leukapheresis, and PBMCs were isolated by Ficoll-Histopaque density gradient centrifugation and then cryopreserved in liquid nitrogen vapor phase. Analytical flow cytometry was used to check the purity and quantity of every magnetically sorted T cell population. Each sorted fraction had its genomic DNA isolated and then quantified by UV absorbance on a Nanodrop 2000c. The germline V gene gives CDR1 as MGHRA and CDR2 as YSYEKL. The germline V and J ends show losses of 3 bases and 2 bases respectively, and no gene match explains 9 bases of the junction. The CDR3 runs 19 residues from the cysteine to the phenylalanine. Kept here is only the CDR3 DNA, which spans 57 bases and is read in frame from base 1.

This sequence originates from a young man in good health. In this chain, TRBV4-1 is recombined with TRBJ2-1; the central 14 bases match TRBD2. Sequences were obtained from naive CD8+ T cells sorted from blood. The cell subset or site label, read with the paper, signifies: CD45RA+CCR7+. The bases are TGCGCCAGCAGCCATAAGGTGACTAGCGGGAGGGCACCCTACAATGAGCAGTTCTTC. Translated, it reads CASSHKVTSGRAPYNEQFF.